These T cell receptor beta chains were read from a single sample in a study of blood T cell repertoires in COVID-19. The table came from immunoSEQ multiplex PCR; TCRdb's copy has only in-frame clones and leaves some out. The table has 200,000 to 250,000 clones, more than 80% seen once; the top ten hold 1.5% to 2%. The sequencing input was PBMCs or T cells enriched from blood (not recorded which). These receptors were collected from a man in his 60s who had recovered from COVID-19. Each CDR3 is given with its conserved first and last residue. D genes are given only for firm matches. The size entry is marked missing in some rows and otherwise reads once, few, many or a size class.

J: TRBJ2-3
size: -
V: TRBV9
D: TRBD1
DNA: TGTGCCAGCAGCACCGGACAGGACACAGATACGCAGTATTTT
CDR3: CASSTGQDTDTQYF

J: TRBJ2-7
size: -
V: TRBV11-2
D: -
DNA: TGTGCCAGCAGCTTTCTCGAGCAGTACTTC
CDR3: CASSFLEQYF

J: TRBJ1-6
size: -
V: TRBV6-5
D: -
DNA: TGTGCCAGCAGTTACTCGATTCAATCAGATTCACCCCTCCACTTT
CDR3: CASSYSIQSDSPLHF

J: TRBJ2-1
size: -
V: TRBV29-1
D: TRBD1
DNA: TGCAGCGTCGGACAGGGGGTATACAATGAGCAGTTCTTC
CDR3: CSVGQGVYNEQFF

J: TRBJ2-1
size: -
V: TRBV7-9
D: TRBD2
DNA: TGTGCCAGCAGCTTAGGAGGGGCTAGCGGGGAAGCTGAGCAGTTCTTC
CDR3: CASSLGGASGEAEQFF

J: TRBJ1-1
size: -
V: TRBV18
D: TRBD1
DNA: TGTGCCAGCCTAGGGGGCTTGAGAGACACTGAAGCTTTCTTT
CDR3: CASLGGLRDTEAFF

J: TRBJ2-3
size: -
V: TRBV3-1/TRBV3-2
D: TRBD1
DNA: TGTGCCAGCAGTCTACAGGGGGTCACAGATACGCAGTATTTT
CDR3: CASSLQGVTDTQYF

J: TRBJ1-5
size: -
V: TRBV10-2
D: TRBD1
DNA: TGCGCCAGCGCGGACAGGGGCGTCGGTCAGCCCCAGCATTTT
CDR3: CASADRGVGQPQHF

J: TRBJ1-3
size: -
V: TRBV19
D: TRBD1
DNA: TGTGCCAGTAGTAGGGACAGCTCCTCTGGAAACACCATATATTTT
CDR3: CASSRDSSSGNTIYF

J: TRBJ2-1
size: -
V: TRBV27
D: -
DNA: TGTGCCAGCAGTTTTGGGGCATACAATGAGCAGTTCTTC
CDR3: CASSFGAYNEQFF

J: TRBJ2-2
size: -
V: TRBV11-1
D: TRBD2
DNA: TGTGCCAGCAGCTTGCGGGGGGCCCTCACCGGGGAGCTGTTTTTT
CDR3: CASSLRGALTGELFF

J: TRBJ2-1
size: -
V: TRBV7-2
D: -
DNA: TGTGCCAGCAGCTTACCGGGGGTCGCCCAGTTCTTC
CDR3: CASSLPGVAQFF

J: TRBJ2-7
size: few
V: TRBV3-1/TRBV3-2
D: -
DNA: TGTGCCAGCAGCCAAGACAGGTATTCCTACGAGCAGTACTTC
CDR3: CASSQDRYSYEQYF

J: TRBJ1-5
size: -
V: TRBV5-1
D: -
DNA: TGCGCCAGCAGCCCGGCGGTCAATCAGCCCCAGCATTTT
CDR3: CASSPAVNQPQHF

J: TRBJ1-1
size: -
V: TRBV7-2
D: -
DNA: TGTGCCAGCAGCGTCCGGGACATGCTGACTGAAGCTTTCTTT
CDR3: CASSVRDMLTEAFF

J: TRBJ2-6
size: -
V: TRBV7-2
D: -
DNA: TGTGCCAGCAGCTTAGGCGGGGCGATGGGGTCTGGGGCCAACGTCCTGACTTTC
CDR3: CASSLGGAMGSGANVLTF

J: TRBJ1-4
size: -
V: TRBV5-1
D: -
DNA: TGCGCCAGCAGCGCGACAGGACAACCTAATGAAAAACTGTTTTTT
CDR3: CASSATGQPNEKLFF

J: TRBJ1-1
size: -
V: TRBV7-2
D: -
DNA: TGTGCCAGCAGCCAACACAGGGATCAACATGCTTTCTTT
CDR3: CASSQHRDQHAFF

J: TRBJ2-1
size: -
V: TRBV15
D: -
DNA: TGTGCCACCAGCAGAGATTGGGGGGGCCGTGAGCAGTTCTTC
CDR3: CATSRDWGGREQFF

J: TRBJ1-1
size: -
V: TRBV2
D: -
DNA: TGTGCCAGCAAGCGGGACAACCTGAACACTGAAGCTTTCTTT
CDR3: CASKRDNLNTEAFF

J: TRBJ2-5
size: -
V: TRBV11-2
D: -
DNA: TGTGCCAGCAGCTTAGACCCTCGGTCTGACATCCAGTACTTC
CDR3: CASSLDPRSDIQYF

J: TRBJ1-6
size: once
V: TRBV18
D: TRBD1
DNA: TGTGCCAGCTCACGGAGCTCGGACAGGGATAATTCACCCCTCCACTTT
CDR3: CASSRSSDRDNSPLHF

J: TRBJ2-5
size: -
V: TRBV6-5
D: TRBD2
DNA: TGTGCCAGCAGCCCCGGCGGGGGAATAGAGACCCAGTACTTC
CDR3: CASSPGGGIETQYF

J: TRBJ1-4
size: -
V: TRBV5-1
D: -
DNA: TGCGCCAGCAGCTTGACTGATACCACCCCACCTAATGAAAAACTGTTTTTT
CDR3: CASSLTDTTPPNEKLFF

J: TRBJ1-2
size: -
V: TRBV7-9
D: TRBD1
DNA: TGTGCCAGCAGCTTACCGGACAGGAACTCCTATGGCTACACCTTC
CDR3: CASSLPDRNSYGYTF

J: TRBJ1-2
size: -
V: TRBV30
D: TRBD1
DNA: TGTGCCCAGGGGGTAGTAGGCTATGGCTACACCTTC
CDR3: CAQGVVGYGYTF

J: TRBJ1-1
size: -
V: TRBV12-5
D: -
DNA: TGTGCTAGTGGTTTGCGGGCAGGGTCCTTGAACACTGAAGCTTTCTTT
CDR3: CASGLRAGSLNTEAFF

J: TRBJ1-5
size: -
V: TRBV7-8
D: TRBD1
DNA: TGTGCCAGCAGTCGCGACAGGGCAACGAATCAGCCCCAGCATTTT
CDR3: CASSRDRATNQPQHF

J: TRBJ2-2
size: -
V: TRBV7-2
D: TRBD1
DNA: TGTGCCAGCAGCCAGGACAGGGCCACCGGGGAGCTGTTTTTT
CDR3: CASSQDRATGELFF

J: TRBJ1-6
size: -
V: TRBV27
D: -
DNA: TGTGCCAGCAGGGACAGAAATTCACCCCTCCACTTT
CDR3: CASRDRNSPLHF

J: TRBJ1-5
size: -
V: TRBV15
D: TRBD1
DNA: TGTGCCACCAGCAGAGTAGATTTATTTACCGTAGTAGGCAGGGGGTACAATCAGCCCCAGCATTTT
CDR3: CATSRVDLFTVVGRGYNQPQHF

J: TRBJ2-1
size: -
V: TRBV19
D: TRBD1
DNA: TGTGCCAGTAGTATAGGACAGGGGGCAGGAGAGCAGTTCTTC
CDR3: CASSIGQGAGEQFF

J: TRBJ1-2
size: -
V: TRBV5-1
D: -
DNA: TGCGCCAGTGCTGGGGGAGGTGACTATGGCTACACCTTC
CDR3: CASAGGGDYGYTF